This T cell receptor (beta chain) was profiled in a study of glioma-infiltrating T cells. Findings and caveats of the study: Above-expected tissue-blood divergence occurred in all gliomas, most in low-grade ones. Very few CDR3 sequences were shared between tissue and blood.

Amplification of TCR alpha and beta CDR3 regions from RNA used iRepertoire nested multiplex PCR. Tissue mRNA or PBMC total RNA, roughly 90-450 ng, went into one-step reverse transcription and amplification. TCRdb reanalysed the multiplex PCR reads using MiXCR and keeps one entry per CDR3 protein. The sample consists of 150,000 to 200,000 distinct CDR3 sequences, over 40% of them appearing once. The V end lost 2 bases, the J end lost 3 bases, and 10 bases lay between the germline ends. The germline gives CDR1 KGHSH, CDR2 LQKENI. This CDR3 region has 14 residues. This clonotype was picked up a small number of times. Its antigen remains unidentified.

Sequenced sample: glioma tissue, nonneoplastic brain tissue, or PBMCs (not recorded which). This sequence joins TRBV18 and TRBJ1-1; D is unresolved. This receptor was taken from a human donor with low-grade glioma or glioblastoma, undergoing nonglioma brain surgery, or in good health (not recorded which). CDR3 sequence: CASSPSFLYTEAFF. CDR3 bases: TGTGCCAGCTCACCAAGCTTTCTCTACACTGAAGCTTTCTTT.